The 23 T cell receptor beta chains listed next were all sequenced from one sample in a study of early stage breast cancer tumors. Assay used: immunoSEQ multiplex PCR; TCRdb lists only in-frame clones, some missing. The table lists 65,000 to 75,000 clones, less than 90% of them singletons. The sequenced material came from blood. All receptors derive from a person in their 40s with breast cancer.

This chain links TRBV7-6 with TRBJ2-2; tentatively, D is TRBD1 (6 bases). The CDR3 is 14 residues long. Trimming took off 1 base at V and 8 bases at J, with 11 bases between the two ends. Germline V gene sequence: CDR1 SGHVS, CDR2 FNYEAQ. CDR3 DNA sequence: TGTGCCAGCAGCTTAGTCATACAGGGAGGGGAGCTGTTTTTT. Encoded protein: CASSLVIQGGELFF.

CDR3 nucleotides: TGTGCCGGACCCTTACCTTCATCACAGTTCTTC. Residues: CAGPLPSSQFF. This chain uses TRBV28 with TRBJ2-1; D is unclear. CDR3 size: 11 residues. Germline V gene sequence: CDR1 MDHEN, CDR2 SYDVKM. Trimming took off 11 bases at V and 13 bases at J, with 18 bases between the two ends.

The chain links TRBV7-9 to TRBJ2-1; 11 positions match TRBD2. The CDR3 loop spans 14 amino acids. The V segment lost 6 bases and the J segment 5 bases; nucleotides outside the gene matches: 3. Per the germline V gene, CDR1 is SEHNR and CDR2 is FQNEAQ (reference sequence). CDR3 nucleotide sequence: TGTGCCAGCAGGACTAGCGGGACCAACAATGAGCAGTTCTTC. The encoded protein is CASRTSGTNNEQFF.

This clone was found a few times. The chain uses TRBV18 and TRBJ2-7; 7 bases align to TRBD1. The J segment lost 6 bases and the V segment lost 4 bases, leaving 3 bases of the junction unmatched. Germline V gene lookup returns CDR1 KGHSH and CDR2 LQKENI. The CDR3 spans 12 residues. DNA for the CDR3: TGTGCCAGCTCACGGACAGGAGCCGAGCAGTACTTC. Its protein product is CASSRTGAEQYF.

V usage is TRBV27 and J usage is TRBJ1-4; D ambiguous. Germline CDR1 is MNHEY and CDR2 is SMNVEV (reference sequence). This CDR3 is built from 14 residues. Trimming removed 4 bases at V and 5 bases at J, with 11 bases between. Here the CDR3 reads CASSSRIPNEKLFF. CDR3 in DNA: TGTGCCAGCAGTTCACGCATTCCGAATGAAAAACTGTTTTTT.

The chain couples TRBV19 to TRBJ2-7; the D gene is possibly TRBD2 (6 bases). Germline CDR1 reads LNHDA; CDR2 reads SQIVND (reference sequence). Trimming took off 5 bases at V and 2 bases at J, with 13 bases between the two ends. CDR3 length: 14 amino acids. The CDR3 spells CASSVRWGAYEQYF. The CDR3 DNA reads TGTGCCAGTAGTGTCCGGTGGGGGGCCTACGAGCAGTACTTC.

This clone has more than one count but fewer than ten. The rearrangement links TRBV9 to TRBJ2-7; D gene ambiguous. The CDR3 is made up of 13 amino acids. Germline CDR1 reads SGDLS; CDR2 reads YYNGEE. V was pared by 0 bases and J by 6 bases, with 10 bases between. CDR3: CASSVERRSEQYF. CDR3 DNA: TGTGCCAGCAGCGTAGAACGAAGATCCGAGCAGTACTTC.

There are a few counts of this clone. The rearrangement links TRBV9 to TRBJ1-4; tentatively, D is TRBD1 (6 bases). This CDR3 contains 14 residues. Germline V gene sequence: CDR1 SGDLS, CDR2 YYNGEE. V lost 3 bases and J lost 6, with 12 bases in between. The CDR3 sequence: CASSAGQTDEKLFF. The CDR3 nucleotides are TGTGCCAGCAGCGCCGGACAGACCGATGAAAAACTGTTTTTT.

This chain connects TRBV5-1 to TRBJ2-1; D gene ambiguous. CDR3 length equals 15 residues. The germline V gene has CDR1 SGHRS and CDR2 YFSETQ. V shed 4 bases and J shed 0 bases, with 11 bases lying between them. CDR3 amino acids: CASSRHSSSYNEQFF. The CDR3 bases are TGCGCCAGCAGCCGCCATAGTAGCTCCTACAATGAGCAGTTCTTC.

This clone has a single count. The gene calls are TRBV11-1 and TRBJ2-5, with 7 bases aligning to TRBD1. Per the germline V gene, CDR1 is SGHAT and CDR2 is FQDESV (reference sequence). CDR3 size: 15 residues. Trimming at V came to 6 bases and at J to 2 bases, leaving 9 bases not matched to a gene. CDR3 sequence reads: CASRRTGASQETQYF. The DNA of the CDR3 is TGTGCCAGCAGACGTACAGGGGCCTCACAAGAGACCCAGTACTTC.

The rearrangement uses TRBV10-3 and TRBJ2-7; TRBD2 is a possible D gene (6 bases). The CDR3 extends over 15 amino acids. Germline lookup yields CDR1 ENHRY and CDR2 SYGVKD. Trimming took off 4 bases at V and 2 bases at J, with 15 bases between the two ends. The chain's CDR3 is CAISGPSGQTYEQYF. The CDR3 region has the DNA TGTGCCATCAGTGGTCCAAGCGGGCAGACCTACGAGCAGTACTTC.

This chain connects TRBV28 to TRBJ2-7, with D perhaps TRBD2 (6 bases). The CDR3 loop spans 15 amino acids. Germline CDR1 and CDR2: MDHEN and SYDVKM. V was pared by 7 bases and J by 5 bases, with 21 bases between. In DNA form, the CDR3 reads TGTGCCAGCAAAACCGGGACTTGGGGAAGCCACGAGCAGTACTTC. Protein product: CASKTGTWGSHEQYF.

This clone has only a few counts. The rearrangement links TRBV7-9 to TRBJ2-7; D remains unclear. The CDR3 consists of 12 residues. The germline V and J ends were trimmed by 5 bases and 5 bases, with 10 bases remaining between them. Germline-derived CDR1 and CDR2 are SEHNR and FQNEAQ (reference sequence). The CDR3 here is CASSLGIDEQYF. In DNA, the CDR3 is TGTGCCAGCAGCCTTGGGATCGACGAGCAGTACTTC.

This clone was detected only once. V is TRBV28 and J is TRBJ2-2, with TRBD1 identical over 7 bases. Per germline, CDR1 MDHEN and CDR2 SYDVKM. There are 14 residues in the CDR3. J gave up 4 bases and V 6 bases, and 5 bases lay outside the gene matches. The chain's CDR3 is CASRRTGVTGELFF. The CDR3 coding sequence is TGTGCCAGCAGACGGACAGGCGTCACCGGGGAGCTGTTTTTT.

The genes are TRBV19 and TRBJ2-2; 7 nucleotides align to TRBD2. Germline CDR1 LNHDA, CDR2 SQIVND (reference sequence). The V gene end was trimmed by 7 bases and the J gene end by 1 base; junction bases not matched to a gene: 6. This CDR3 spans 15 amino acids. This CDR3 reads CASTWEGKNTGELFF. The CDR3 region has the DNA TGTGCCAGTACTTGGGAGGGGAAGAACACCGGGGAGCTGTTTTTT.

V is TRBV6-1 and J is TRBJ2-5; D ambiguous. CDR3 size: 13 residues. The germline V gene encodes CDR1 MNHNS and CDR2 SASEGT. Trimming stripped 4 bases from V and 5 bases from J, with 11 bases between. This CDR3 reads CASSVRLSETQYF. The CDR3 region has the DNA TGTGCCAGCAGTGTTCGATTGAGTGAGACCCAGTACTTC.

This clone was recorded a few times. This rearrangement joins TRBV7-9 to TRBJ2-7; 7 bases agree with TRBD1. Trimming cost V 2 bases and J 0 bases; bases outside gene matches: 7. Germline CDR1 reads SEHNR; CDR2 reads FQNEAQ (reference sequence). The CDR3 contains 16 residues. CDR3 amino acids: CASSLPTGTASYEQYF. As DNA, the CDR3 is TGTGCCAGCAGCTTACCGACCGGGACAGCCTCCTACGAGCAGTACTTC.

The chain is built from TRBV7-9 and TRBJ2-7; the D gene is possibly TRBD2 (6 bases). The V gene's germline CDR1 is SEHNR and CDR2 FQNEAQ (reference sequence). V was clipped by 0 bases and J by 4 bases, with 10 bases between them. The CDR3 has 14 amino acids. The DNA for the CDR3 is TGTGCCAGCAGCTTAGCCGGGAGAGAATACGAGCAGTACTTC. Amino acid sequence: CASSLAGREYEQYF.

V gene TRBV27 combines with J gene TRBJ1-4; D unclear. The V gene lost 3 bases and the J gene lost 5 bases, with 7 bases spanning the gap. CDR1 MNHEY and CDR2 SMNVEV come from the germline V gene (reference sequence). The CDR3 runs 13 residues. This CDR3 reads CASSFTGNEKLFF. CDR3 coding DNA: TGTGCCAGCAGTTTCACGGGGAATGAAAAACTGTTTTTT. Full variable domain (outside the CDR3, taken from reference TRBV27 and TRBJ1-4): EAQVTQNPRYLITVTGKKLTVTCSQNMNHEYMSWYRQDPGLGLRQIYYSMNVEVTDKGDVPEGYKVSRKEKRNFPLILESPSPNQTSLYFCASSFTGNEKLFFGSGTQLSVL.

This chain uses TRBV28 with TRBJ2-1, with D perhaps given as TRBD1 or TRBD2 (6 bases each). V was pared by 7 bases and J by 3 bases, with 16 bases between. The length of the CDR3 is 15 residues. The germline V gene has CDR1 MDHEN and CDR2 SYDVKM. The CDR3 sequence is CASTPGAGNYNEQFF. The CDR3 DNA follows: TGTGCCAGCACCCCGGGGGCAGGTAACTACAATGAGCAGTTCTTC.

A few counts support this clone. The chain links TRBV10-3 to TRBJ2-2; 9 bases map to TRBD1. This CDR3 comprises 13 residues. Germline values: CDR1 ENHRY, CDR2 SYGVKD. Trimming removed 9 bases from V and 3 bases from J; junction bases left unmatched: 2. CDR3 bases: TGTGCCATACGACAGGGGGACACCGGGGAGCTGTTTTTT. This encodes CAIRQGDTGELFF.

Only a few counts were recorded for this clone. V and J are TRBV28 and TRBJ2-7; TRBD2 matches at 8 bases. Germline CDR1 reads MDHEN; CDR2 reads SYDVKM. V dropped 7 bases and J dropped 6; count of bases not matched to a gene: 11. The CDR3 runs to 14 residues. The CDR3 nucleotides read TGTGCCAGCATTCTTAGCGGGAATGTGGGCGAGCAGTACTTC. Protein sequence: CASILSGNVGEQYF.

J is TRBJ1-2 and V is TRBV6-5; 8 nucleotides agree with TRBD1. Unmatched junction bases numbered 1, after V lost 5 bases and J lost 5 bases. The germline CDR1 and CDR2 sequences are MNHEY and SVGAGI. This CDR3 has 12 amino acids. The CDR3 here is CASSRQGYGYTF. The CDR3 DNA reads as TGTGCCAGCAGTCGACAGGGGTATGGCTACACCTTC.